This T cell receptor (beta chain) originates from a study of blood T cell repertoires in COVID-19. The overall study: T cells, B-cell-depleted T cells, or PBMCs supplied cDNA or gDNA.

Using immunoSEQ multiplex PCR, the repertoire was profiled, and TCRdb retains in-frame clones only, with some absent. The sample records some 220,000 clones, roughly nine tenths being singletons. The count of this clone is one. The V and J ends lost 2 bases and 6 bases, in that order; junction bases with no gene match: 3. In germline, CDR1 is SGHTS, CDR2 YDEGEE. The CDR3 covers 14 residues. Enrolled through a virtual design, the participants were between about 18 and 100 years of age and came from about two dozen US areas. The chain couples TRBV5-8 to TRBJ2-3; 10 nucleotides line up with TRBD2. This receptor was obtained from a woman in her forties or fifties in a cohort exposed to, infected with or recovered from COVID-19 (not recorded which). What was sequenced was PBMCs or T cells enriched from blood (not recorded which). The CDR3 here is CASSLSGGADTQYF. CDR3 in DNA: TGTGCCAGCAGCTTAAGCGGGGGGGCTGATACGCAGTATTTT.